This entry lists 24 T cell receptor beta chains sequenced from one sample in a study of monozygotic twins with inflammatory bowel disease (dated by TCRdb to the late 2010s). Libraries came from 5' RACE. The instrument given in TCRdb is Illumina HiSeq 2500. The reads were reprocessed in TCRdb, with one entry per CDR3 protein sequence and no accompanying DNA. The sample has fewer than 400,000 distinct CDR3 sequences on record. The top ten clones comprise 5% to 6% of the sample. The sample consisted of blood. These receptors originate from a human donor with ulcerative colitis or Crohn's disease, or a healthy co-twin of an affected twin (not recorded which).

The chain combines TRBV4-1 with TRBJ2-7; without DNA, the TCRdb call of TRBD2 cannot be checked. In germline, CDR1 is MGHRA, CDR2 YSYEKL. This CDR3 has 16 amino acids. The CDR3: CASSQDRVSPSYEQYF.

V and J are TRBV12-3 or TRBV12-4 and TRBJ2-1; checking the TCRdb D call of TRBD2 is not possible without DNA. CDR3 length: 14 residues. This CDR3 is CASSPGTSGHEQFF.

V is TRBV20-1 and J is TRBJ1-1; the D call from TCRdb, TRBD1, cannot be confirmed without DNA. The CDR3 contains 16 residues. Germline assignment: CDR1 DFQATT and CDR2 SNEGSKA (reference sequence). This CDR3 is CSARTPVRSPWSEAFF.

This chain links TRBV10-3 with TRBJ2-3. The CDR3 sequence is 15 residues long. Germline-derived CDR1 and CDR2 are ENHRY and SYGVKD. The CDR3 loop reads CAIRDPMESTDTQYF.

The CDR3 protein is CASGTGADTQYF. The chain is built from TRBV30 and TRBJ2-3; there is no DNA to check the TCRdb D call of TRBD1. Looked up from germline, CDR1 is GTSNPN and CDR2 is SVGIG (reference sequence). The CDR3 is made up of 12 amino acids.

The gene calls are TRBV20-1 and TRBJ2-1; there is no DNA to check the TCRdb D call of TRBD2. Germline V CDR1 and CDR2: DFQATT, SNEGSKA (reference sequence). The CDR3 covers 14 residues. CDR3 amino acids: CSARAKTSANEQFF.

This chain uses TRBV3-1 with TRBJ2-2. The V gene's germline CDR1 is LGHDT and CDR2 YNNKEL (reference sequence). The CDR3 runs 13 residues. This chain's CDR3 is CASSRIDTGELFF.

The chain joins TRBV11-2 to TRBJ1-6; TCRdb's D gene call, TRBD1, goes unchecked for lack of DNA. Germline V gives CDR1 SGHAT, CDR2 FQNNGV. CDR3 length equals 15 residues. This chain's CDR3 is CASSATGTGNSPLHF.

The chain couples TRBV14 to TRBJ2-6; TCRdb returns TRBD1, unconfirmable since there is no DNA. The CDR3 runs 15 residues. CDR1 is SGHDN, CDR2 FVKESK, per germline. The CDR3: CASSRGEKGANVLTF.

The CDR3 spells CASLKGNTGELFF. The genes are TRBV28 and TRBJ2-2. CDR3 length equals 13 residues. In germline, CDR1 is MDHEN, CDR2 SYDVKM.

The chain carries TRBV7-8 and TRBJ1-4; lacking DNA, the TRBD1 call made by TCRdb goes unchecked. In germline, CDR1 is SGHVS, CDR2 FQNEAQ. This CDR3 contains 15 residues. CDR3: CASIPRGRRGEKLFF.

V usage is TRBV20-1 and J usage is TRBJ2-3. CDR1 and CDR2 (germline): DFQATT, SNEGSKA (reference sequence). This CDR3 has 13 amino acids. CDR3 sequence reads: CSASQRFKDTQYF.

V and J are TRBV7-9 and TRBJ1-1; TCRdb outputs TRBD1, but without DNA this stays unchecked. The CDR3 runs to 13 residues. Looked up from germline, CDR1 is SEHNR and CDR2 is FQNEAQ (reference sequence). The CDR3 protein is CASSLGGGLGAFF.

The CDR3 is CASSSSLGGYTF. The chain employs TRBV12-3 or TRBV12-4 and TRBJ1-2. CDR3 length equals 12 residues.

This chain uses TRBV4-3 with TRBJ2-5; TCRdb calls TRBD1, which cannot be checked without DNA. The germline CDR1 and CDR2 sequences are LGHNA and YSLEER. The CDR3 runs to 17 residues. CDR3: CASSPGNGQGQGETQYF.

This chain joins TRBV5-4 and TRBJ1-4; the TCRdb call, TRBD1, lacks DNA for checking. This CDR3 region has 13 residues. From germline, CDR1 is SGHNT and CDR2 YYREEE (reference sequence). The CDR3 is CASSSHREEKLFF.

V is TRBV7-2 and J is TRBJ2-3; the D call of TRBD1 rests on TCRdb alone, since no DNA is present to check it. The length of the CDR3 is 15 residues. In germline, CDR1 is SGHTA, CDR2 FQGNSA. The CDR3: CASSSKDRSLGTQYF.

The chain joins TRBV28 to TRBJ2-2; the D call of TRBD1 rests on TCRdb alone, since no DNA is present to check it. The CDR3 covers 13 residues. The V gene's germline CDR1 is MDHEN and CDR2 SYDVKM. This CDR3 is CASITGYSGELFF.

The chain uses TRBV20-1 and TRBJ2-1; the D gene TCRdb calls, TRBD1, cannot be checked with no DNA. CDR3 length equals 16 residues. The germline V gene encodes CDR1 DFQATT and CDR2 SNEGSKA (reference sequence). CDR3 sequence reads: CSAHTGSGARRNEQFF.

The rearrangement joins TRBV7-9 to TRBJ2-1; TCRdb's D call of TRBD1 is untestable without DNA. Germline V CDR1 and CDR2: SEHNR, FQNEAQ (reference sequence). The CDR3 consists of 16 residues. The chain's CDR3 is CASRSRDRGSYNEQFF.

This chain joins TRBV12-3 or TRBV12-4 and TRBJ2-7; TCRdb's D gene call, TRBD1, goes unchecked for lack of DNA. This CDR3 contains 14 residues. The CDR3 here is CASSPEGGIYEQYF.

The CDR3 spells CASSLIRLGQNNQPQHF. V and J are TRBV12-3 or TRBV12-4 and TRBJ1-5. CDR3 length: 17 residues.

This rearrangement joins TRBV9 to TRBJ1-2; without DNA, the TCRdb call of TRBD1 cannot be checked. The germline CDR1 and CDR2 sequences are SGDLS and YYNGEE. There are 13 residues in the CDR3. The CDR3 sequence is CASSVGEGYGYTF.

This CDR3 reads CASSPTSPLYEQYF. The rearrangement links TRBV7-9 to TRBJ2-7; TCRdb returns TRBD1, unconfirmable since there is no DNA. CDR3 length: 14 amino acids. Germline V gene sequence: CDR1 SEHNR, CDR2 FQNEAQ (reference sequence).